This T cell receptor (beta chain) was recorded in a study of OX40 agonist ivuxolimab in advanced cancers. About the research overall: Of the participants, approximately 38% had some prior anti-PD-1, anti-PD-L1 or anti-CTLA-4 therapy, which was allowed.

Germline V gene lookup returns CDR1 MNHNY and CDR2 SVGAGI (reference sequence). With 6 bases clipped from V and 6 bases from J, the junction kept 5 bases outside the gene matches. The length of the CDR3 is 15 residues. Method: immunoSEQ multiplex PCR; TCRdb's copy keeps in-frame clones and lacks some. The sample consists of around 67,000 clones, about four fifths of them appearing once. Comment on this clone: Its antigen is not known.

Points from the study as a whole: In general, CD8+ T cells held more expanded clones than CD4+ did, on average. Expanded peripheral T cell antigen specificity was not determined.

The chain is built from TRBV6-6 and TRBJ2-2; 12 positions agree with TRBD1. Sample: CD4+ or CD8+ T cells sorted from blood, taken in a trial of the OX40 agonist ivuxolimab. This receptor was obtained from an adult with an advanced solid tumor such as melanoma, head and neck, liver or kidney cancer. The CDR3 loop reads CASRNRDRGPGELFF. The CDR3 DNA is TGTGCCAGCAGGAACCGGGACAGGGGGCCCGGGGAGCTGTTTTTT.